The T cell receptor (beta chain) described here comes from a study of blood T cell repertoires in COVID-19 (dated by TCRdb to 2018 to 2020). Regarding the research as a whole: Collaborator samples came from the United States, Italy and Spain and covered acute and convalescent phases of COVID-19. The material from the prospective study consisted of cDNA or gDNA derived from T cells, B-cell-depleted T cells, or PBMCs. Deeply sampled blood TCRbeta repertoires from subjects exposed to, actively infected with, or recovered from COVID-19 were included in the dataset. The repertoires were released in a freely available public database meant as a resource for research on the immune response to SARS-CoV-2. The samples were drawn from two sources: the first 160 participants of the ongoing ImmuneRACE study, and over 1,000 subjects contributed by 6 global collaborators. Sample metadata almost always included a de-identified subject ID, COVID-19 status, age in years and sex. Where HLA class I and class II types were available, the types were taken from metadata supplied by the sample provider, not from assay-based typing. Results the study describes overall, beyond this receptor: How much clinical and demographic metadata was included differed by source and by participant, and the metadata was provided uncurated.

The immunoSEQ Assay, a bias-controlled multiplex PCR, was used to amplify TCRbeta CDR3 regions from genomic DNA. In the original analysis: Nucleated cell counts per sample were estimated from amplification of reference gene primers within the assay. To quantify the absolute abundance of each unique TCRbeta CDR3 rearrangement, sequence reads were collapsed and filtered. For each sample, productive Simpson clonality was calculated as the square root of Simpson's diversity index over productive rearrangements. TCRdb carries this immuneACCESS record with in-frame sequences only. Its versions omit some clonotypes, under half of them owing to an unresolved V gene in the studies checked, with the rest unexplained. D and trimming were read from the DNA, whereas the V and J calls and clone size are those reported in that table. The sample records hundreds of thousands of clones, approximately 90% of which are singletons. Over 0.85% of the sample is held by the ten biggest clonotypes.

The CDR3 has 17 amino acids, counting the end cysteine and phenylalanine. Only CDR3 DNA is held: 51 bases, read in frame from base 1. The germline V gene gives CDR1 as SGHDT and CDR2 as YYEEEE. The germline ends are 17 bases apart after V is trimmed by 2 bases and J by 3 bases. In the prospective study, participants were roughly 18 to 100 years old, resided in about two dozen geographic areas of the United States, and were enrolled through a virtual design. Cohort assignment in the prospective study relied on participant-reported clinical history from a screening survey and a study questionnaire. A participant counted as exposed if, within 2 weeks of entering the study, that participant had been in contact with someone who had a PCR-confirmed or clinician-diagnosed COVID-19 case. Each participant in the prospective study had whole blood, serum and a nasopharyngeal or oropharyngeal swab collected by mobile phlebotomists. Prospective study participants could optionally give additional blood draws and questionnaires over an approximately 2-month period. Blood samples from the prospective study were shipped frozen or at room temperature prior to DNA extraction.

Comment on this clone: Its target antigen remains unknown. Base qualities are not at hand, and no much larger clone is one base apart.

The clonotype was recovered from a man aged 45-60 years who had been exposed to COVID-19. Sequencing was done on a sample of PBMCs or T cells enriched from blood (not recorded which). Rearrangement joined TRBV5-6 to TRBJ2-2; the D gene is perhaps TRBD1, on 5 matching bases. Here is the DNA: TGTGCCAGCAGCTTAACCGCGAGCAGGGCGGACACCGGGGAGCTGTTTTTT. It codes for CASSLTASRADTGELFF.